Listed below are T cell receptor beta chains from one sample, sequenced in a study of cytomegalovirus exposure and HLA in healthy donors. TCRdb's copy holds only in-frame clones and misses some; the assay was immunoSEQ multiplex PCR. Of approximately 150,000 clones in the sample, around four fifths were seen once. The sample taken for sequencing was PBMCs. The receptor source for this set is a man aged 30 to 39 in good health and CMV-seronegative. Each CDR3 is given with its conserved first and last residue. Each record gives: D gene, V gene, clone size, J gene, CDR3 DNA, CDR3 protein. D genes are given only for firm matches. Size is stated for part of the rows, as once, few or many counts, or as a class when the clone is expanded.

D: NA; V: TRBV27; size: NA; J: TRBJ2-7; DNA: TGTGCCAGCAGTACAGGGATTCAGTACGAGCAGTACTTC; CDR3: CASSTGIQYEQYF
D: NA; V: TRBV7-9; size: few; J: TRBJ1-1; DNA: TGTTCCAGCAGCTTAGAGTGGACAGTTGAAGCTTTCTTT; CDR3: CSSSLEWTVEAFF
D: TRBD2; V: TRBV6-5; size: NA; J: TRBJ2-7; DNA: TGTGCCAGCAGCCAAGGACTAGCGGGGCTCGAGCAGTACTTC; CDR3: CASSQGLAGLEQYF
D: NA; V: TRBV27; size: NA; J: TRBJ2-1; DNA: TGTGCCAGCAGTGAGGACAGCGTTTGGAATGAGCAGTTCTTC; CDR3: CASSEDSVWNEQFF
D: TRBD2; V: TRBV6-5; size: NA; J: TRBJ2-7; DNA: TGTGCCAGCACTCCATCACGGGGGGTCTCCTACGAGCAGTACTTC; CDR3: CASTPSRGVSYEQYF
D: TRBD1; V: TRBV28; size: NA; J: TRBJ2-3; DNA: TGTGCCAGCAGTGGGGGACAGCCTAGCACAGATACGCAGTATTTT; CDR3: CASSGGQPSTDTQYF
D: NA; V: TRBV7-8; size: NA; J: TRBJ2-7; DNA: TGTGCCAGCAGCTTAGTAGCGGAAACCTACGAGCAGTACTTC; CDR3: CASSLVAETYEQYF
D: NA; V: TRBV6-6; size: NA; J: TRBJ2-3; DNA: TGTGCCAGCATCCGACTAGTTTCAGATACGCAGTATTTT; CDR3: CASIRLVSDTQYF
D: TRBD1; V: TRBV2; size: NA; J: TRBJ1-1; DNA: TGTGCCAGCAGACAGGGGGCGGATTTGGTGCCTTTCTTT; CDR3: CASRQGADLVPFF
D: TRBD1; V: TRBV28; size: NA; J: TRBJ1-2; DNA: TGTGCCAGCACCATGGGACAGCCCAAGGACTATGGCTACACCTTC; CDR3: CASTMGQPKDYGYTF
D: NA; V: TRBV11-1; size: NA; J: TRBJ2-2; DNA: TGTGCCAGCAGCCCTAAGGGGGTTACGAACACCGGGGAGCTGTTTTTT; CDR3: CASSPKGVTNTGELFF
D: TRBD2; V: TRBV5-1; size: NA; J: TRBJ2-7; DNA: TGCGCCAGCAGCGCCGGGACTAGCGGTAGGCGGTACTTC; CDR3: CASSAGTSGRRYF
D: TRBD1; V: TRBV6-5; size: NA; J: TRBJ2-7; DNA: TGTGCCACACGGGACAGCAGAACCTACGAGCAGTACTTC; CDR3: CATRDSRTYEQYF
D: NA; V: TRBV5-4; size: NA; J: TRBJ2-3; DNA: TGTGCCAGCAGCCCTCGAAGGGGCGTCTGGGATACGCAGTATTTT; CDR3: CASSPRRGVWDTQYF
D: NA; V: TRBV4-1; size: NA; J: TRBJ2-1; DNA: TGCGCCAGCAGCCAAGTCAGATACGAGCAGTTCTTC; CDR3: CASSQVRYEQFF
D: TRBD2; V: TRBV6-1; size: NA; J: TRBJ2-7; DNA: TGTGCCAGCAGTGAAGGAATTAGCGGGAGTGGGTACGAGCAGTACTTC; CDR3: CASSEGISGSGYEQYF
D: TRBD1; V: TRBV28; size: NA; J: TRBJ2-7; DNA: TGTGCCAGCAGAGGGACAGGGGTTAACGAGCAGTACTTC; CDR3: CASRGTGVNEQYF
D: TRBD1; V: TRBV28; size: NA; J: TRBJ1-2; DNA: TGTGCCAGCAGTTTACCCCAGGGGGCGGGGGGCTACACCTTC; CDR3: CASSLPQGAGGYTF
D: NA; V: TRBV9; size: NA; J: TRBJ2-7; DNA: TGTGCCAGCAGCTCCGGACAGAACTCCTACGAGCAGTACTTC; CDR3: CASSSGQNSYEQYF
D: TRBD2; V: TRBV5-1; size: once; J: TRBJ2-7; DNA: TGCGCCAGCAGCCTCACTAGCGGGGGGGTTTTCTACGAGCAGTACTTC; CDR3: CASSLTSGGVFYEQYF
D: TRBD2; V: TRBV4-1; size: NA; J: TRBJ2-5; DNA: TGCGCCAGCAGCCAGGGACTAGCGGGAGGGGTAGAGACCCAGTACTTC; CDR3: CASSQGLAGGVETQYF
D: NA; V: TRBV5-1; size: NA; J: TRBJ1-2; DNA: TGCGCCAGCAGCTTGTTCAGGACAACTAACTATGGCTACACCTTC; CDR3: CASSLFRTTNYGYTF
D: TRBD2; V: TRBV5-1; size: NA; J: TRBJ2-3; DNA: TGCGCCAGCAGCTTTTCGCGAGCGGGAGGCACAGATACGCAGTATTTT; CDR3: CASSFSRAGGTDTQYF
D: TRBD2; V: TRBV5-1; size: NA; J: TRBJ2-1; DNA: TGCGCCAGCAGCTTAGCGGGAGGGCCGAATGAGCAGTTCTTC; CDR3: CASSLAGGPNEQFF
D: NA; V: TRBV27; size: NA; J: TRBJ1-5; DNA: TGTGCCAGCATCCAGTGGGGGCTCTATAGCAATCAGCCCCAGCATTTT; CDR3: CASIQWGLYSNQPQHF
D: NA; V: TRBV7-2; size: NA; J: TRBJ1-1; DNA: TGTGCCAGCAACCCGGACACTGAAGCTTTCTTT; CDR3: CASNPDTEAFF
D: TRBD2; V: TRBV29-1; size: NA; J: TRBJ2-7; DNA: TGCAGCGTTGAACTTAAGCGGGGGCCCTACGAGCAGTACTTC; CDR3: CSVELKRGPYEQYF
D: NA; V: TRBV15; size: few; J: TRBJ2-7; DNA: TGTGCCACCAGCAGAGGCCGGGGGGCCCCAGGGTACGAGCAGTACTTC; CDR3: CATSRGRGAPGYEQYF
D: TRBD1; V: TRBV18; size: few; J: TRBJ1-2; DNA: TGTGCCAGCTCACCACGGACAGGGGCCGACTATGGCTACACCTTC; CDR3: CASSPRTGADYGYTF
D: NA; V: TRBV9; size: NA; J: TRBJ1-3; DNA: TGTGCCAGCAGCGCACAGGGAAACTCTGGAAACACCATATATTTT; CDR3: CASSAQGNSGNTIYF
D: TRBD1; V: TRBV30; size: NA; J: TRBJ2-3; DNA: TGTGCCTGGAAGCGGACAGGGGAGGGGGATACGCAGTATTTT; CDR3: CAWKRTGEGDTQYF
D: TRBD1; V: TRBV19; size: NA; J: TRBJ1-5; DNA: TGTGCCAGTAGTGCAAACAGGGGTGGCCAGCCCCAGCATTTT; CDR3: CASSANRGGQPQHF
D: NA; V: TRBV11-1; size: NA; J: TRBJ2-7; DNA: TGTGCCAGCAGCTCTCGCTACGAGCAGTACTTC; CDR3: CASSSRYEQYF
D: NA; V: TRBV14; size: NA; J: TRBJ1-6; DNA: TGTGCCAGCAGCCAATCCGGGACACCTAATTCACCCCTCCACTTT; CDR3: CASSQSGTPNSPLHF
D: NA; V: TRBV19; size: few; J: TRBJ2-1; DNA: TGTGCCAGTAGTACGCCCGCGGGCTCCTACAATGAGCAGTTCTTC; CDR3: CASSTPAGSYNEQFF
D: TRBD1; V: TRBV10-1; size: NA; J: TRBJ1-4; DNA: TGCGCCAGCAGCCCGGGACAGCTCGGGAAACTGTTTTTT; CDR3: CASSPGQLGKLFF
D: NA; V: TRBV30; size: NA; J: TRBJ1-6; DNA: TGTGCCTGGAGTGTACGCAGGGGAAACTCACCCCTCCACTTT; CDR3: CAWSVRRGNSPLHF
D: NA; V: TRBV28; size: NA; J: TRBJ2-1; DNA: TGTGCCAGCAGTTTCCCTGGGAGCTCCTACAATGAGCAGTTCTTC; CDR3: CASSFPGSSYNEQFF
D: NA; V: TRBV6-5; size: NA; J: TRBJ1-4; DNA: TGTGCCAGCAGTTACGCGGGCGGACAGATTAATGAAAAACTGTTTTTT; CDR3: CASSYAGGQINEKLFF
D: NA; V: TRBV7-8; size: NA; J: TRBJ1-5; DNA: TGTGCCAGCAGCTCTACAGGGTGGGAACAGCCCCAGCATTTT; CDR3: CASSSTGWEQPQHF
D: TRBD2; V: TRBV30; size: once; J: TRBJ2-1; DNA: TGTGCCTTACTAGCGGGAGAATTTCCCCCGTCCTACAATGAGCAGTTCTTC; CDR3: CALLAGEFPPSYNEQFF
D: NA; V: TRBV14; size: NA; J: TRBJ2-1; DNA: TGTGCCAGCAGCCAAGACCGGCTGGGGCTCCTTTTCTTC; CDR3: CASSQDRLGLLFF
D: NA; V: TRBV1; size: NA; J: TRBJ2-1; DNA: TGCACCAGCAGCCCGCGACTAGCGGGAATTGAGCAGTTCTTC; CDR3: CTSSPRLAGIEQFF
D: NA; V: TRBV4-2; size: NA; J: TRBJ2-7; DNA: TGTGCCAGCAGCCAAGCAGGACAGTCGGGGTACGAGCAGTACTTC; CDR3: CASSQAGQSGYEQYF
D: TRBD1; V: TRBV7-6; size: NA; J: TRBJ2-7; DNA: TGTGCCAGCAGCTCTACGGGACAGGGATACGAGCAGTACTTC; CDR3: CASSSTGQGYEQYF
D: NA; V: TRBV2; size: NA; J: TRBJ1-2; DNA: TGTGCCAGCATATCAGCAGGATGGAACTATGGCTACACCTTC; CDR3: CASISAGWNYGYTF
D: TRBD1; V: TRBV28; size: NA; J: TRBJ1-5; DNA: TGTGCCAGCAGTCCAGGACAGGGGGCGATAGGCAATCAGCCCCAGCATTTT; CDR3: CASSPGQGAIGNQPQHF
D: NA; V: TRBV4-3; size: NA; J: TRBJ2-7; DNA: TGCGCCAGCAGCCTCAATTCAGGGGAAGGGTACGAGCAGTACTTC; CDR3: CASSLNSGEGYEQYF
D: TRBD1; V: TRBV5-5; size: NA; J: TRBJ1-6; DNA: TGTGCCAGCAGCTTGACCCCGGGACAGGGAGATTCACCCCTCCACTTT; CDR3: CASSLTPGQGDSPLHF
D: TRBD2; V: TRBV9; size: NA; J: TRBJ2-5; DNA: TGTGCCAGCAGCGTGGCGGGGGGCCCTCAAGAGACCCAGTACTTC; CDR3: CASSVAGGPQETQYF
D: TRBD1; V: TRBV7-2; size: NA; J: TRBJ1-2; DNA: TGTGCCAGCAGCCCGACAGGGGGCAAGGGCTACACCTTC; CDR3: CASSPTGGKGYTF
D: NA; V: TRBV7-2; size: NA; J: TRBJ1-3; DNA: TGTGCCAGCAGCCGACTAGGCTCTGGAAACACCATATATTTT; CDR3: CASSRLGSGNTIYF
D: NA; V: TRBV5-1; size: NA; J: TRBJ1-6; DNA: TGCGCCAGCAGCTTGAGTACCAGCTCCTATAATTCACCCCTCCACTTT; CDR3: CASSLSTSSYNSPLHF
D: TRBD1; V: TRBV10-3; size: NA; J: TRBJ1-6; DNA: TGTGCCATCAGTGTTTTTTCGGGCAGGGGACAGGGAAGTTCACCCCTCCACTTT; CDR3: CAISVFSGRGQGSSPLHF